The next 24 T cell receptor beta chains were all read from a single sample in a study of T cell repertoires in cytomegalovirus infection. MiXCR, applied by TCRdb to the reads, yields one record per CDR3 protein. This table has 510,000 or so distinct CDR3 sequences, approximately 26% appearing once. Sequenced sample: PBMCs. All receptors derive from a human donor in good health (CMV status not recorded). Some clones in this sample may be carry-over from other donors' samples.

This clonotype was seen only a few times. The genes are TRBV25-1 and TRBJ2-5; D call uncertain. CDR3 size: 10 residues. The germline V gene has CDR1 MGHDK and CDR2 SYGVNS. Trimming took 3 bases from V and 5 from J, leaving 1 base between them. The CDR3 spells CASSDETQYF. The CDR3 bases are TGTGCCAGCAGTGACGAGACCCAGTACTTC.

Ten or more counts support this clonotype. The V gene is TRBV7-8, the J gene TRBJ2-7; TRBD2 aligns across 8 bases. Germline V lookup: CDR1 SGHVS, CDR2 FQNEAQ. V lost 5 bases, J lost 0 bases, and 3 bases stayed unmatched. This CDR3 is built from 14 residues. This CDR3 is CASSLSGDSYEQYF. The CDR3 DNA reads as TGTGCCAGCAGCCTTAGCGGGGACTCCTACGAGCAGTACTTC.

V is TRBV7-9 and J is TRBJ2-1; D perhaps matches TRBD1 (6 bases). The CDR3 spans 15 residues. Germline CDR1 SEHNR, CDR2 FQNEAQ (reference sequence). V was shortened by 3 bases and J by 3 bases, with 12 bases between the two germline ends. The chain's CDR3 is CASSLGDNDYNEQFF. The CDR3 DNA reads TGTGCCAGCAGCTTGGGGGACAATGACTACAATGAGCAGTTCTTC.

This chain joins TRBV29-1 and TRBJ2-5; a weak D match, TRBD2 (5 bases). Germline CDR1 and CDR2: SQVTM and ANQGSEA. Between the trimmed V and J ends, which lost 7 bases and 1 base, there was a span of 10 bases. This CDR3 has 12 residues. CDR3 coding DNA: TGCAGCGCGATCGAGGGCCAAGAGACCCAGTACTTC. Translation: CSAIEGQETQYF.

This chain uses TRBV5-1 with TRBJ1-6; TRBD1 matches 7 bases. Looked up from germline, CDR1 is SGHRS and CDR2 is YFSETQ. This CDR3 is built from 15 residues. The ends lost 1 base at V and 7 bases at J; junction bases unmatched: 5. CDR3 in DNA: TGCGCCAGCAGCTTGATGACAGGGCAAAATTCACCCCTCCACTTT. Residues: CASSLMTGQNSPLHF. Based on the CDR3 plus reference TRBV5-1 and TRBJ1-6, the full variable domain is KAGVTQTPRYLIKTRGQQVTLSCSPISGHRSVSWYQQTPGQGLQFLFEYFSETQRNKGNFPGRFSGRQFSNSRSEMNVSTLELGDSALYLCASSLMTGQNSPLHFGNGTRLTVT.

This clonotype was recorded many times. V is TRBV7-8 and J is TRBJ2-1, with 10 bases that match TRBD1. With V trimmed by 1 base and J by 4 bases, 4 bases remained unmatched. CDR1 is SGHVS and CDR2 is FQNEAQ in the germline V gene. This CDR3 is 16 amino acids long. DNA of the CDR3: TGTGCCAGCAGCTTAGTCGGACAGGGGGTATACAATGAGCAGTTCTTC. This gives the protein CASSLVGQGVYNEQFF.

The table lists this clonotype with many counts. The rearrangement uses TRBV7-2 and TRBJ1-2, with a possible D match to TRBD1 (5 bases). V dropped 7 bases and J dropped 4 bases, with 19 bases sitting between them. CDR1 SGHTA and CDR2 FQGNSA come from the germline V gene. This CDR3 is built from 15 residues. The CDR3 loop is CASTELRGGFYGYTF. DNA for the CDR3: TGTGCCAGCACCGAACTACGCGGGGGGTTCTATGGCTACACCTTC.

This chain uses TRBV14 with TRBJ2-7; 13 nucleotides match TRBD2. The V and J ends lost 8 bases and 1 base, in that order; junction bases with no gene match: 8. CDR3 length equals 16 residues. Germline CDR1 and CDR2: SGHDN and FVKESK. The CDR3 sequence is CASSGLAGDESYEQYF. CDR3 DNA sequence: TGTGCCAGCTCCGGACTAGCGGGAGACGAGTCCTACGAGCAGTACTTC.

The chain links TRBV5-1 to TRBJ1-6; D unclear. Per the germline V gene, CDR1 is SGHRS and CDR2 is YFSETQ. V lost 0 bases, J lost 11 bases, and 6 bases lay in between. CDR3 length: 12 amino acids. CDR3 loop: CASSLDRPPLHF. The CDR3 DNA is TGCGCCAGCAGCTTGGACCGTCCACCCCTCCACTTT. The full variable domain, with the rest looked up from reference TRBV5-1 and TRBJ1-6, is KAGVTQTPRYLIKTRGQQVTLSCSPISGHRSVSWYQQTPGQGLQFLFEYFSETQRNKGNFPGRFSGRQFSNSRSEMNVSTLELGDSALYLCASSLDRPPLHFGNGTRLTVT.

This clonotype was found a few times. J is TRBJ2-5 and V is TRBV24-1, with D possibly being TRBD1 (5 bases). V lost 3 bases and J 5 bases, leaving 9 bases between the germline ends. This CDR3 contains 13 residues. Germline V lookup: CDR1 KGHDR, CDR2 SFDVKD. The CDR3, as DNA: TGTGCCACCAGTGATCAGGGTCCGGAGACCCAGTACTTC. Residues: CATSDQGPETQYF.

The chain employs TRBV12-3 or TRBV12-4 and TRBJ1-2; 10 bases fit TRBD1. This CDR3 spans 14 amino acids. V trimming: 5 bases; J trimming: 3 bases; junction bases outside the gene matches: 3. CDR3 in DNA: TGTGCCAGCAGTCAGGACAGGGGGTACTATGGCTACACCTTC. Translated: CASSQDRGYYGYTF.

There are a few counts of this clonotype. CDR3 nucleotides: TGTGCCAGCAGCTTAGCCAGGTCGAGCTCTGGAAACACCATATATTTT. It codes for CASSLARSSSGNTIYF. The chain joins TRBV7-8 to TRBJ1-3; no firm D call. Germline loops: CDR1 SGHVS, CDR2 FQNEAQ. Trimming removed 0 bases from V and 0 bases from J, with 9 bases in between. CDR3 length: 16 residues.

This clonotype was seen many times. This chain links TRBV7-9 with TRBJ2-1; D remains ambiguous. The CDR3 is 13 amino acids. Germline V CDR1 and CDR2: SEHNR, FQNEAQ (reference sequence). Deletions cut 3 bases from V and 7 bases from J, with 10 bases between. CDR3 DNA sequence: TGTGCCAGCAGCTTTCAGGACGTAAATGAGCAGTTCTTC. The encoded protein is CASSFQDVNEQFF. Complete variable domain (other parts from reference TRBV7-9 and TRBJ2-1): DTGVSQNPRHKITKRGQNVTFRCDPISEHNRLYWYRQTLGQGPEFLTYFQNEAQLEKSRLLSDRFSAERPKGSFSTLEIQRTEQGDSAMYLCASSFQDVNEQFFGPGTRLTVL.

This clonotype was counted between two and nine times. This CDR3 reads CASSQIWDRASYEQYF. The CDR3 bases are TGTGCCAGCAGCCAAATCTGGGACAGGGCTTCCTACGAGCAGTACTTC. The J gene is TRBJ2-7, the V gene TRBV7-9, with 9 bases matching TRBD1. The germline CDR1 and CDR2 sequences are SEHNR and FQNEAQ (reference sequence). The CDR3 runs 16 residues. V trimming: 5 bases; J trimming: 1 base; junction bases outside the gene matches: 9. Full variable domain (missing parts from reference TRBV7-9 and TRBJ2-7): DTGVSQNPRHKITKRGQNVTFRCDPISEHNRLYWYRQTLGQGPEFLTYFQNEAQLEKSRLLSDRFSAERPKGSFSTLEIQRTEQGDSAMYLCASSQIWDRASYEQYFGPGTRLTVT.

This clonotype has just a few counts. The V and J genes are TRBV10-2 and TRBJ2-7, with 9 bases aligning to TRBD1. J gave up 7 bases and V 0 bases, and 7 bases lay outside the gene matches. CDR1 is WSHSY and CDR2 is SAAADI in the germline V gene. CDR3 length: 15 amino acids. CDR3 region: CASSESLQGAVEQYV. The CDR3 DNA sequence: TGCGCCAGCAGTGAGTCTTTACAGGGGGCGGTTGAGCAGTACGTC.

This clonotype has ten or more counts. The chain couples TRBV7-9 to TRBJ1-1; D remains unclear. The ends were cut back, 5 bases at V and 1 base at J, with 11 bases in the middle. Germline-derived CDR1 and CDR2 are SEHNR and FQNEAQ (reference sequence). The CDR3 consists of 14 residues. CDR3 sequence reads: CASSLTAGNTEAFF. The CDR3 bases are TGTGCCAGCAGCCTTACCGCCGGGAACACTGAAGCTTTCTTT.

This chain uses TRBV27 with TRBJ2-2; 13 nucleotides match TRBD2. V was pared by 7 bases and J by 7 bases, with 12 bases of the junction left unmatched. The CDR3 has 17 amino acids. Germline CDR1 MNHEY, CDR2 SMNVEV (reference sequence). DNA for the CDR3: TGTGCCAGCACCACTCAACCGACTAGCGGGAGGTTCGGGGAGCTGTTTTTT. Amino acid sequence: CASTTQPTSGRFGELFF.

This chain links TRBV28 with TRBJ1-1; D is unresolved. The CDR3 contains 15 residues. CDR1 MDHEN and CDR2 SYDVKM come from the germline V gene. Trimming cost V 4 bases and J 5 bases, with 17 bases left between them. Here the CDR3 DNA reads TGTGCCAGCAGTTCGCCGACTGGCTTGGGGACTGAAGCTTTCTTT. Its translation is CASSSPTGLGTEAFF.

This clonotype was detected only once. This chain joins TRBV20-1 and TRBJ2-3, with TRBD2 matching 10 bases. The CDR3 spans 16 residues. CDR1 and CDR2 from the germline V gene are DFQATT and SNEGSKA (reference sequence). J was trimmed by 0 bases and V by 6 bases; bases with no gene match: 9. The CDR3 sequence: CSAQLAGRSSTDTQYF. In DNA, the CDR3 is TGCAGTGCCCAACTAGCGGGAAGATCTAGCACAGATACGCAGTATTTT.

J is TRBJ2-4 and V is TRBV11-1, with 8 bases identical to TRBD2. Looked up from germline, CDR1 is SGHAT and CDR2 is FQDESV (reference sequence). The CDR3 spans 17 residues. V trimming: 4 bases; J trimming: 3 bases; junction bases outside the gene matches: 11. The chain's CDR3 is CASSSDTSRGGKNIQYF. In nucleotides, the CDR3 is TGTGCCAGCAGCTCGGACACCTCTCGGGGGGGCAAAAACATTCAGTACTTC.

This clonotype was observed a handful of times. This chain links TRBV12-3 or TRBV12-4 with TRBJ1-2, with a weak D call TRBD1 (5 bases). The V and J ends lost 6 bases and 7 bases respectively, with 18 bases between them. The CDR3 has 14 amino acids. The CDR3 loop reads CASRRGTALRGYTF. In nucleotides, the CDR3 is TGTGCCAGCAGACGCGGGACGGCGCTTCGTGGCTACACCTTC.

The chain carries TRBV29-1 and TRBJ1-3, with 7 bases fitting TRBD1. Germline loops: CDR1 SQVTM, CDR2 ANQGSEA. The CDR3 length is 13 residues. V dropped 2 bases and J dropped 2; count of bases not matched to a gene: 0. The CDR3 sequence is CSVETGAGNTIYF. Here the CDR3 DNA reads TGCAGCGTTGAAACAGGGGCTGGAAACACCATATATTTT.

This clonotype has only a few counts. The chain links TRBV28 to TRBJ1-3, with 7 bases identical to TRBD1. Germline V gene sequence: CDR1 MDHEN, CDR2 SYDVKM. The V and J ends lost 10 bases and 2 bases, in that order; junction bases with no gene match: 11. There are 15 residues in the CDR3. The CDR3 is CATTGTAGAGNTIYF. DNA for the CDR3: TGTGCCACCACCGGGACAGCCGGGGCTGGAAACACCATATATTTT.

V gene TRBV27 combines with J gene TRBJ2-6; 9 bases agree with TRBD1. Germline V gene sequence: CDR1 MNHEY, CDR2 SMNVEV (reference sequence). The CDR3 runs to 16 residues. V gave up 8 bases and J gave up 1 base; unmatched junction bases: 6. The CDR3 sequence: CASGLTGGSGANVLTF. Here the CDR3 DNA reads TGTGCCAGCGGCTTGACAGGGGGGTCTGGGGCCAACGTCCTGACTTTC.